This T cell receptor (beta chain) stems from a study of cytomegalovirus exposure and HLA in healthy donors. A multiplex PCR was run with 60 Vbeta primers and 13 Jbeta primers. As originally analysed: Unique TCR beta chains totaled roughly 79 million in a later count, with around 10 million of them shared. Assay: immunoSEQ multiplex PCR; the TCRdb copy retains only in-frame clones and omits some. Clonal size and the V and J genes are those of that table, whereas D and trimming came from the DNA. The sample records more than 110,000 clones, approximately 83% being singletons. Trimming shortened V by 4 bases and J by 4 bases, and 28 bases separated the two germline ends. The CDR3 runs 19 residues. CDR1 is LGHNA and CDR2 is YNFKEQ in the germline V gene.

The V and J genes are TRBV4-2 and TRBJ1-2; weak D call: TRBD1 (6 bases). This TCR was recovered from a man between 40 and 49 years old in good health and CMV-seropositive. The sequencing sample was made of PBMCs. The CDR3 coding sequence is TGTGCCAGCAGCCGTTTCCGGGACACAAACCTGTCTGGGACCTATGGCTACACCTTC. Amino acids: CASSRFRDTNLSGTYGYTF.